This entry lists 6 T cell receptor beta chains sequenced from one sample in a study of blood T cell repertoires in COVID-19. The table came from immunoSEQ multiplex PCR; TCRdb's copy has only in-frame clones and leaves some out. Among over 95,000 clones, around 74% were seen once, and the ten largest hold about a sixth. Specimen: peripheral blood. The receptors shown here come from a woman older than 75 with active or convalescent COVID-19.

The chain carries TRBV18 and TRBJ1-4; D is perhaps TRBD1 (6 bases). Germline values: CDR1 KGHSH, CDR2 LQKENI. The CDR3 is made up of 15 amino acids. Between the trimmed V and J ends, which lost 3 bases and 8 bases, there was a span of 16 bases. The CDR3, as DNA: TGTGCCAGCTCACCTGAGGCAGGGGAGCAGGAAAAACTGTTTTTT. It codes for CASSPEAGEQEKLFF.

The chain combines TRBV11-2 with TRBJ2-3; possibly TRBD1 for D (5 bases). Germline values: CDR1 SGHAT, CDR2 FQNNGV. V shed 2 bases and J shed 1 base, with 7 bases lying between them. This CDR3 is built from 14 residues. This CDR3 reads CASSLLGRTDTQYF. The CDR3 nucleotides are TGTGCCAGCAGCTTACTGGGGCGCACAGATACGCAGTATTTT.

This chain connects TRBV7-8 to TRBJ1-4; 7 bases are shared with TRBD1. This CDR3 is built from 18 residues. The germline V gene encodes CDR1 SGHVS and CDR2 FQNEAQ. The ends lost 5 bases at V and 0 bases at J; junction bases unmatched: 12. CDR3 sequence (DNA): TGTGCCAGCAGCCGGAGGGGGCCCCCAGTGACAACTAATGAAAAACTGTTTTTT. Protein product: CASSRRGPPVTTNEKLFF. The variable domain in full, with the rest retrieved from reference TRBV7-8 and TRBJ1-4, is GAGVSQSPRYKVAKRGQDVALRCDPISGHVSLFWYQQALGQGPEFLTYFQNEAQLDKSGLPSDRFFAERPEGSVSTLKIQRTQQEDSAVYLCASSRRGPPVTTNEKLFFGSGTQLSVL.

The chain employs TRBV19 and TRBJ2-1; D gene unclear. The CDR3 is 15 residues long. Per the germline V gene, CDR1 is LNHDA and CDR2 is SQIVND (reference sequence). Trimming pared 4 bases from V and 4 bases from J, leaving 14 bases between. The CDR3 loop reads CASSSSIVSYNEQFF. The DNA of the CDR3 is TGTGCCAGTAGTAGCTCCATCGTCAGTTACAATGAGCAGTTCTTC.

The chain joins TRBV27 to TRBJ1-5, with 10 bases that match TRBD1. The CDR3 runs 15 residues. The J segment lost 3 bases and the V segment lost 6 bases, leaving 5 bases of the junction unmatched. Germline CDR1 MNHEY, CDR2 SMNVEV (reference sequence). Written as DNA, the CDR3 is TGTGCCAGCAGGCCCGGGACAGGGGCCAATCAGCCCCAGCATTTT. Translating it yields CASRPGTGANQPQHF.

The V and J genes are TRBV21-1 and TRBJ2-7; the DNA was not used to check the table's D call, TRBD2. TRBV21-1 is a recognized pseudogene. The CDR3 runs 16 residues. The CDR3 loop reads CASSKDPLAGNYEQYF. In DNA, the CDR3 is TGTGCCAGCAGCAAAGACCCCCTAGCGGGTAACTACGAGCAGTACTTC.